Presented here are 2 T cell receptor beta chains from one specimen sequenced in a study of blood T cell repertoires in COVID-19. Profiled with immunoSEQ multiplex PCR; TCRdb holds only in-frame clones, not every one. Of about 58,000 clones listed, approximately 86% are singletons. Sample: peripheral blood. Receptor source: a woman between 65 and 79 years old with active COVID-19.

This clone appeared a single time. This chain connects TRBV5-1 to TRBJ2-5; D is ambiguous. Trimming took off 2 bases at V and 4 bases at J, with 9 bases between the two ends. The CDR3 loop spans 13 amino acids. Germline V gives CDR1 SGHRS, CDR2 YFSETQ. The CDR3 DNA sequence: TGCGCCAGCAGCTTTGTCAGAGGAGAGACCCAGTACTTC. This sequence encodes CASSFVRGETQYF.

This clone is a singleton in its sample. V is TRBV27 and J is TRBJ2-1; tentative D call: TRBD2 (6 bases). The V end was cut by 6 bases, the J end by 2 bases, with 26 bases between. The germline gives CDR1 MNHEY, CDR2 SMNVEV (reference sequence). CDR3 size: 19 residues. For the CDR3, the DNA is TGTGCCAGCAGAATGCGCCCGGGAGCCCCTGTAGGCCCCTACAATGAGCAGTTCTTC. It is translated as CASRMRPGAPVGPYNEQFF.